The source of this T cell receptor (beta chain) is a study of response to subunit inactivated influenza vaccine. Study-wide results and limits: Authors suggested each seasonal influenza vaccination recruits few new T cells.

In the case of this clonotype: The antigen is not known.

TCRdb re-called the RT-PCR reads through MiXCR, storing one row per CDR3 protein. The data show over 450,000 distinct CDR3 sequences, under 15% seen once. Sequenced material: PBMCs from blood, taken 35 to 45 days after vaccination. The receptor comes from a man aged 50-60 years who received an inactivated influenza vaccine.

This chain's CDR3 is CSVGVGTLLQETQYF. In nucleotides, the CDR3 is TGCAGCGTGGGGGTCGGCACACTGCTCCAAGAGACCCAGTACTTC. V gene TRBV29-1 combines with J gene TRBJ2-5; possibly TRBD1 or TRBD2 for D (5 bases each). This CDR3 contains 15 residues. Germline-derived CDR1 and CDR2 are SQVTM and ANQGSEA. V was cut by 6 bases and J by 1 base, with 18 bases left in between.